This record looks at one T cell receptor (beta chain) sequence and its context. This clonotype was seen only a few times. Which antigen it targets is not known. No base qualities exist here, and no much larger clone lies one base off it. Cut back by 5 bases and 0 bases, the V and J ends lie 20 bases apart. The germline V gene (reference sequence) specifies MNHEY as CDR1 and SMNVEV as CDR2. From the cysteine through the phenylalanine, the CDR3 covers 19 amino acids. Here the CDR3 DNA is all that survives: 57 bases in frame from base 1. This entry belongs to a study of blood T cells in healthy people across ages (dated by TCRdb to about 2015). With respect to the entire study: Template switching captured roughly one uniquely barcoded TCR beta cDNA molecule per two T cells in model experiments. Age-related changes in TCR beta repertoire diversity were measured in the study by deep sequencing normalized with unique cDNA molecular identifiers. The donors were split into four age groups: young (average approximately 16 years), middle-aged (39), aged (approximately 60) and long-lived (approximately 89). To avoid experimental bias, donors of different ages were randomly spread across the sequencing lanes. The study analyzed two additional independent replicas of 1 million unique cDNA reads from the same blood draw for two donors, one aged 18 to 30 and one aged 80 or older.

The investigation overall reported the following: Total diversity estimates from one million sequenced T cells were considered lower bounds and underestimates. Compared with the aged group, the long-lived group had more naive CD4+ T cells, fewer expanded clones and increased TCR diversity, a pattern suggesting age selection. Observed TCR beta diversity per million T cells fell roughly linearly with age, and a significant reduction was already apparent by age around 40. The CMV infection status of donors was not known, potentially confounding age-related changes in expanded clonotypes. Observed TCR beta diversity correlated strongly with the percentage of naive T cells measured by flow cytometry. Conclusive comparison of naive and antigen-experienced compartments was prevented by the profiling of bulk unsorted PBMCs.

The donors were roughly 39 Caucasian individuals from Russia, aged about 6 to 100 years, who were systemically healthy. Around 9.7 milliliters of peripheral blood were collected from each donor into EDTA-treated Vacutainer tubes. Ficoll-Paque density-gradient centrifugation was used to isolate PBMCs, with at least 6 million obtained per sample. Trizol reagent was used to extract total RNA from the PBMCs, yielding at least 6 micrograms per sample. Naive CD45RAhigh/CD27high T cell percentages were measured by flow cytometry on a PBMC aliquot from every donor. Receptors were amplified or captured by 5' RACE. The run used an Illumina HiSeq 2500. A second 7 to 11 cycle PCR used a sample-barcoded 5' primer and a J-beta primer mix. A unique molecular identifier was introduced onto each TCR beta cDNA molecule by a template-switch 5' adaptor carrying 12 random nucleotides. Each sample yielded at least 3 million CDR3-containing paired-end reads. All of the RNA was converted into first-strand cDNA using the Mint cDNA synthesis kit, with a TRBC-specific oligonucleotide serving as the primer. Following uracil-DNA glycosylase treatment, all cDNA underwent a first 18-cycle PCR with the universal primers M1SS and BC2_uni_R. The authors processed their data as follows. Normalization of each sample was performed by random selection of 1 million high-quality reads, each carrying a distinct molecular identifier. Instead of being binned into consensus sequences, reads that shared molecular identifiers were thrown out. MiTCR, set to a Q25 quality threshold and the strictest error-elimination algorithm, was used for CDR3 identification, clonotype clustering and error correction. A nonparametric unseen species model using Euler transformation provided a lower-bound estimate of total TCR beta diversity. TCRdb's own reprocessing of the public reads used fastp at Q25 and MiXCR and kept productive beta chains. Rows merge per CDR3 protein into single entries with the most common DNA and genes. What appears here as the V and J calls and clone size reflects TCRdb's work, not the paper's. Here the sample has roughly 700,000 distinct CDR3 sequences; about 30% occur a single time. The ten largest account for 15% of the sample.

The source is an elderly woman in good health. Donor details come from another sample of the same person, matched by shared clones. The source material was blood. This chain is built from TRBV27 and TRBJ1-6, with no confident D gene call. CDR3 loop: CASSPRGYYLISYNSPLHF. The sequence in DNA is TGTGCCAGCAGTCCCCGAGGATATTACCTTATCTCCTATAATTCACCCCTCCACTTT.